These 30 T cell receptor beta chains were sequenced from one sample in a study of beta chain features in type 1 diabetes. Expressed TCRB transcripts were sequenced because the entire RNA isolate underwent reverse transcription. Here immunoSEQ multiplex PCR was the method, and the copy in TCRdb shows in-frame clones only, minus some. The data show around 500,000 clones, 9.5% to 12% seen once. Sequencing input: naive CD4+ T cells from blood. Receptors were obtained from a young woman in good health.

This rearrangement joins TRBV7-9 to TRBJ2-1; possibly TRBD1 for D (6 bases). Looked up from germline, CDR1 is SEHNR and CDR2 is FQNEAQ (reference sequence). V was shortened by 2 bases and J by 7 bases, with 15 bases between the two germline ends. The CDR3 is 15 residues long. The CDR3 nucleotides read TGTGCCAGCAGCTTATCCGGGCCCGACAGGAATGAGCAGTTCTTC. It is translated as CASSLSGPDRNEQFF. Using reference TRBV7-9 and TRBJ2-1 for the parts outside the CDR3, the full variable domain is DTGVSQNPRHKITKRGQNVTFRCDPISEHNRLYWYRQTLGQGPEFLTYFQNEAQLEKSRLLSDRFSAERPKGSFSTLEIQRTEQGDSAMYLCASSLSGPDRNEQFFGPGTRLTVL.

V usage is TRBV25-1 and J usage is TRBJ1-4; no clear D gene. V lost 5 bases and J lost 0, with 7 bases in between. Germline assignment: CDR1 MGHDK and CDR2 SYGVNS. This CDR3 has 14 residues. The CDR3 coding sequence is TGTGCCAGCAGTATGATTGCAACTAATGAAAAACTGTTTTTT. Its protein product is CASSMIATNEKLFF. The full variable domain, with the rest looked up from reference TRBV25-1 and TRBJ1-4, is EADIYQTPRYLVIGTGKKITLECSQTMGHDKMYWYQQDPGMELHLIHYSYGVNSTEKGDLSSESTVSRIRTEHFPLTLESARPSHTSQYLCASSMIATNEKLFFGSGTQLSVL.

This chain joins TRBV7-2 and TRBJ2-3, with 10 bases lining up with TRBD1. With V trimmed by 7 bases and J by 6 bases, 19 bases remained unmatched. CDR3 length: 18 amino acids. CDR1 and CDR2 (germline): SGHTA, FQGNSA. The CDR3: CASTTRVVGTGDFDTQYF. In nucleotides, the CDR3 is TGTGCCAGCACCACTAGGGTCGTCGGGACAGGGGATTTTGATACGCAGTATTTT. The variable domain in full, with the rest retrieved from reference TRBV7-2 and TRBJ2-3, is GAGVSQSPSNKVTEKGKDVELRCDPISGHTALYWYRQSLGQGLEFLIYFQGNSAPDKSGLPSDRFSAERTGGSVSTLTIQRTQQEDSAVYLCASTTRVVGTGDFDTQYFGPGTRLTVL.

The V and J genes are TRBV25-1 and TRBJ2-7; the match to TRBD1 covers 7 bases. J was trimmed by 1 base and V by 6 bases; bases with no gene match: 9. The CDR3 runs to 15 residues. Germline loops: CDR1 MGHDK, CDR2 SYGVNS. The CDR3 reads CASSVMTGQSYEQYF. The CDR3, as DNA: TGTGCCAGCAGCGTCATGACAGGGCAATCCTACGAGCAGTACTTC.

This clone has a handful of counts. V usage is TRBV19 and J usage is TRBJ2-1, with a possible D match to TRBD1 (6 bases). The germline V and J ends were trimmed by 6 bases and 0 bases, with 12 bases remaining between them. CDR1 and CDR2 from the germline V gene are LNHDA and SQIVND (reference sequence). The CDR3 totals 15 residues. The CDR3 is CASRGAMSSYNEQFF. The CDR3 region has the DNA TGTGCCAGTAGGGGGGCGATGAGCTCCTACAATGAGCAGTTCTTC. Full variable domain (rest looked up from reference TRBV19 and TRBJ2-1): DGGITQSPKYLFRKEGQNVTLSCEQNLNHDAMYWYRQDPGQGLRLIYYSQIVNDFQKGDIAEGYSVSREKKESFPLTVTSAQKNPTAFYLCASRGAMSSYNEQFFGPGTRLTVL.

The chain combines TRBV23-1 with TRBJ1-2; D remains ambiguous. TRBV23-1 counts as an open reading frame of uncertain function. V was trimmed by 4 bases and J by 6 bases, leaving 6 bases between them. CDR3 length: 11 amino acids. The CDR3 sequence is CASSPLDGYTF. The CDR3 bases are TGCGCCAGCAGTCCCCTGGATGGCTACACCTTC.

Only a few counts were recorded for this clone. This chain links TRBV5-1 with TRBJ2-1; D is uncertain. V lost 1 base and J lost 0, with 14 bases in between. Per the germline V gene, CDR1 is SGHRS and CDR2 is YFSETQ. This CDR3 contains 17 residues. CDR3 bases: TGCGCCAGCAGCTTGACTTCTACTTCCAGCTCCTACAATGAGCAGTTCTTC. Translation: CASSLTSTSSSYNEQFF.

The rearrangement uses TRBV7-9 and TRBJ2-7, with D tentatively TRBD1 or TRBD2 (5 bases each). Germline V gene lookup returns CDR1 SEHNR and CDR2 FQNEAQ (reference sequence). The V gene lost 1 base and the J gene lost 3 bases, with 19 bases spanning the gap. CDR3 length: 17 amino acids. This CDR3 reads CASSLGREAGWLYEQYF. The CDR3 coding sequence is TGTGCCAGCAGCTTAGGCCGGGAAGCAGGGTGGCTCTACGAGCAGTACTTC.

This clone appeared a few times. The rearrangement uses TRBV9 and TRBJ2-2; no clear D. V was shortened by 4 bases and J by 5 bases, with 12 bases between the two germline ends. The germline V gene has CDR1 SGDLS and CDR2 YYNGEE. The CDR3 consists of 14 residues. Here the CDR3 reads CASSSRTRTGELFF. The CDR3 nucleotides are TGTGCCAGCAGCTCAAGAACGAGGACCGGGGAGCTGTTTTTT.

In this sample, this clone turned up a few times. The genes are TRBV14 and TRBJ1-6, with D uncertain. The CDR3 consists of 14 residues. Trimming stripped 1 base from V and 6 bases from J, with 7 bases between. The V gene's germline CDR1 is SGHDN and CDR2 FVKESK. In DNA form, the CDR3 reads TGTGCCAGCAGCCAAGGACGGCCTAATTCACCCCTCCACTTT. It yields the protein CASSQGRPNSPLHF.

The chain joins TRBV6-5 to TRBJ2-1; D is ambiguous. V was cut by 4 bases and J by 5 bases, with 3 bases left in between. The germline V gene has CDR1 MNHEY and CDR2 SVGAGI. The CDR3 is 11 amino acids. The CDR3 DNA sequence: TGTGCCAGCAGTTCCAACAATGAGCAGTTCTTC. Residues: CASSSNNEQFF.

This chain uses TRBV20-1 with TRBJ1-2; D is ambiguous. V lost 5 bases and J 5 bases, leaving 9 bases between the germline ends. The CDR3 covers 11 residues. The V gene's germline CDR1 is DFQATT and CDR2 SNEGSKA (reference sequence). CDR3 nucleotides: TGCAGTGCTTCACTGGGGTATGGCTACACCTTC. The encoded protein is CSASLGYGYTF.

This clone was found a few times. This rearrangement joins TRBV6-6 to TRBJ2-5, with D hard to call. This CDR3 region has 13 residues. Deletions cut 8 bases from V and 0 bases from J, with 10 bases between. Per germline, CDR1 MNHNY and CDR2 SVGAGI (reference sequence). The CDR3 spells CASRSGYQETQYF. CDR3 DNA sequence: TGTGCCAGCCGTTCCGGGTACCAAGAGACCCAGTACTTC.

This clone has more than one count but fewer than ten. In DNA, the CDR3 is TGTGCCAGCAGCTCCCCGACAGAGGGGGATGAAAAACTGTTTTTT. It translates to CASSSPTEGDEKLFF. The chain uses TRBV7-9 and TRBJ1-4; D may be TRBD1 (6 bases). CDR3 length: 15 amino acids. V was cut by 4 bases and J by 6 bases, with 15 bases left in between. The germline gives CDR1 SEHNR, CDR2 FQNEAQ (reference sequence).

The sample holds a few counts of this clone. The V call is TRBV5-4, the J call TRBJ2-5, with no clear D. Germline V CDR1 and CDR2: SGHNT, YYREEE (reference sequence). V shed 4 bases and J shed 5 bases, with 21 bases lying between them. The CDR3 runs 16 residues. CDR3: CASSHAKRNRQETQYF. The CDR3 DNA reads as TGTGCCAGCAGCCATGCCAAACGCAACCGTCAGGAGACCCAGTACTTC.

The sample holds a few counts of this clone. The chain couples TRBV6-5 to TRBJ2-1; the D is unclear. CDR1 is MNHEY and CDR2 is SVGAGI in the germline V gene. This CDR3 is 12 amino acids long. The ends were cut back, 2 bases at V and 8 bases at J, with 7 bases in the middle. The CDR3 spells CASSYAGHEQFF. DNA of the CDR3: TGTGCCAGCAGTTACGCAGGTCATGAGCAGTTCTTC.

V usage is TRBV6-1 and J usage is TRBJ2-5; a possible D gene is TRBD2 (6 bases). V was clipped by 8 bases and J by 7 bases, with 17 bases between them. The CDR3 covers 13 residues. Germline-derived CDR1 and CDR2 are MNHNS and SASEGT. CDR3 sequence reads: CASLFAGSGTQYF. CDR3 DNA: TGTGCCAGCCTCTTCGCCGGGAGTGGGACCCAGTACTTC.

Only a few counts were recorded for this clone. The rearrangement uses TRBV7-8 and TRBJ1-3, with no clear D. Germline CDR1 reads SGHVS; CDR2 reads FQNEAQ. The CDR3 totals 14 residues. Trimming pared 5 bases from V and 2 bases from J, leaving 10 bases between. CDR3 in amino acids: CASSLRAPGNTIYF. As DNA, the CDR3 is TGTGCCAGCAGCCTCCGGGCCCCTGGAAACACCATATATTTT.

This clone was counted once. The CDR3 region is CASSRGYNGYTF. CDR3 nucleotides: TGTGCCAGCAGTCGGGGGTATAATGGCTACACCTTC. The J gene is TRBJ1-2, the V gene TRBV25-1, with D possibly being TRBD1 (5 bases). From germline, CDR1 is MGHDK and CDR2 SYGVNS. V lost 5 bases and J lost 6, with 10 bases in between. The CDR3 spans 12 residues.

This clone was recorded a few times. The V gene is TRBV29-1, the J gene TRBJ2-3; TRBD2 agrees at 7 bases. The V gene's germline CDR1 is SQVTM and CDR2 ANQGSEA. The CDR3 spans 12 residues. This CDR3 reads CSSTSGTDTQYF. In nucleotides, the CDR3 is TGCAGTTCTACTAGCGGCACAGATACGCAGTATTTT.

The rearrangement links TRBV9 to TRBJ2-3; D unresolved. Per germline, CDR1 SGDLS and CDR2 YYNGEE. V shed 4 bases and J shed 5 bases, with 8 bases lying between them. This CDR3 contains 12 residues. The CDR3 loop is CASSISGDTQYF. The DNA of the CDR3 is TGTGCCAGCAGCATTTCAGGAGATACGCAGTATTTT.

The gene calls are TRBV7-9 and TRBJ2-5; D may match TRBD1 or TRBD2 (5 bases each). This CDR3 comprises 13 residues. Trimming removed 2 bases from V and 5 bases from J, with 9 bases in between. The germline V gene has CDR1 SEHNR and CDR2 FQNEAQ (reference sequence). The CDR3 here is CASSLYGAETQYF. The CDR3 nucleotides are TGTGCCAGCAGCTTATACGGGGCTGAGACCCAGTACTTC.

There are a few counts of this clone. The chain couples TRBV29-1 to TRBJ2-3; the match to TRBD1 covers 12 bases. V was pared by 4 bases and J by 6 bases, with 8 bases of the junction left unmatched. This CDR3 has 15 residues. Germline V lookup: CDR1 SQVTM, CDR2 ANQGSEA. The CDR3 sequence: CSVVLGQGARDTQYF. DNA of the CDR3: TGCAGCGTTGTTCTGGGACAGGGGGCGAGGGATACGCAGTATTTT.

The chain recombines TRBV29-1 with TRBJ2-5; D possibly matches TRBD1 or TRBD2 (5 bases each). This CDR3 is 16 amino acids long. CDR1 and CDR2 (germline): SQVTM, ANQGSEA. The V and J ends lost 5 bases and 3 bases respectively, with 22 bases between them. CDR3 in amino acids: CSVYRDGYPTEETQYF. In nucleotides, the CDR3 is TGCAGCGTTTATCGGGACGGTTACCCGACCGAAGAGACCCAGTACTTC.

This clone has just a few counts. V gene TRBV7-2 combines with J gene TRBJ2-5; 8 bases line up with TRBD2. Germline V gene lookup returns CDR1 SGHTA and CDR2 FQGNSA. This CDR3 region has 15 residues. Trimming removed 7 bases from V and 2 bases from J; junction bases left unmatched: 9. CDR3: CASTRPSGYQETQYF. CDR3 in DNA: TGTGCCAGCACCCGGCCTAGCGGGTATCAAGAGACCCAGTACTTC.

The chain couples TRBV6-5 to TRBJ2-1, with 9 bases identical to TRBD1. Germline V gene data show CDR1 as MNHEY and CDR2 as SVGAGI. CDR3 size: 15 residues. V lost 5 bases and J lost 2; bases outside the gene matches: 4. CDR3 sequence reads: CASSPDRGTYNEQFF. As DNA, the CDR3 is TGTGCCAGCAGTCCCGACAGGGGGACCTACAATGAGCAGTTCTTC.

This clone was detected a few times. Germline and junction disagree at one end, which may indicate a read error. The J gene is TRBJ2-6, the V gene TRBV9; TRBD2 is a possible D gene (6 bases). Germline V CDR1 and CDR2: SGDLS, YYNGEE. CDR3 length: 18 residues. The CDR3 sequence is CARSASGGTLSGANVLTF. In DNA form, the CDR3 reads TGTGCCCGCAGCGCGTCCGGAGGGACCCTCTCTGGGGCCAACGTCCTGACTTTC.

This clone turned up a few times. The chain couples TRBV30 to TRBJ1-6, with D possibly matching TRBD1 (5 bases). The germline V and J ends were trimmed by 1 base and 3 bases, with 10 bases remaining between them. Germline V lookup: CDR1 GTSNPN, CDR2 SVGIG (reference sequence). CDR3 length: 15 amino acids. This chain's CDR3 is CAWSEQAGYNSPLHF. CDR3 DNA sequence: TGTGCCTGGAGTGAACAGGCTGGCTATAATTCACCCCTCCACTTT.

The chain has TRBV7-9 and TRBJ2-3; D remains ambiguous. V dropped 1 base and J dropped 8 bases, with 4 bases sitting between them. The CDR3 has 11 residues. Germline V CDR1 and CDR2: SEHNR, FQNEAQ (reference sequence). The CDR3 bases are TGTGCCAGCAGCTTAGAAATTACGCAGTATTTT. This gives the protein CASSLEITQYF. Combining the CDR3 with reference TRBV7-9 and TRBJ2-3 gives the whole variable domain DTGVSQNPRHKITKRGQNVTFRCDPISEHNRLYWYRQTLGQGPEFLTYFQNEAQLEKSRLLSDRFSAERPKGSFSTLEIQRTEQGDSAMYLCASSLEITQYFGPGTRLTVL.

As concerns this clone: The junction does not match germline at one end; this may be a read error. The genes are TRBV6-1 and TRBJ2-4; the D is unclear. The CDR3 runs to 12 residues. Per germline, CDR1 MNHNS and CDR2 SASEGT. The CDR3 loop is CASSAPLRGPLF. CDR3 in DNA: TGTGCCAGCAGTGCCCCCCTGCGAGGACCCCTCTTC.